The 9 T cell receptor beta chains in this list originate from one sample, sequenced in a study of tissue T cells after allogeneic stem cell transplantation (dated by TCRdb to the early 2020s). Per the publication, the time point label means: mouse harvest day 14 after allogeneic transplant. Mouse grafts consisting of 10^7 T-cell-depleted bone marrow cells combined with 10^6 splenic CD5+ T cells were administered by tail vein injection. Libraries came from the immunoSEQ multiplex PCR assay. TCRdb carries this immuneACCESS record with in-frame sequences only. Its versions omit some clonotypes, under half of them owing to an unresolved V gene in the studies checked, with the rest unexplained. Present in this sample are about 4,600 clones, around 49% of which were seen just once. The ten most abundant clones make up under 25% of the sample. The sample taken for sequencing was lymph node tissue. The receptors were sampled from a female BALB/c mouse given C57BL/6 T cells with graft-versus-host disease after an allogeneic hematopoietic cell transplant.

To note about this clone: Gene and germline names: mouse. CDR3 bases read: TGTGCCAGCAGCTTAGAGGGGGCGAACACCGGGCAGCTCTAC. This sequence encodes CASSLEGANTGQLY. The entire CDR3 reads CASSLEGANTGQLYF. The V and J genes are TRBV4 and TRBJ2-2; possible D gene TRBD1, 7 bases. The read terminates 1 residue before the CDR3 end, so the remaining end is supplied by the germline J gene. V lost 4 bases and J lost 2, with 11 bases in between. In germline, CDR1 is LGHDT, CDR2 YNNKQL (reference sequence). The CDR3 is 15 residues long.

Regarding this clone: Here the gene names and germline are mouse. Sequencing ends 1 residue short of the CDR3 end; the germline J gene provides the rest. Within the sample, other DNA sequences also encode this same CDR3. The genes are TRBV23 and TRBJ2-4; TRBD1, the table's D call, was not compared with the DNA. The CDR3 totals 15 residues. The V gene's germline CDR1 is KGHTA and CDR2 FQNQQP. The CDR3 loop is CSSSQDRGWQNTLYF. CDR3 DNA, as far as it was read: TGCTCCAGCAGTCAAGACAGGGGTTGGCAAAACACCTTGTAC.

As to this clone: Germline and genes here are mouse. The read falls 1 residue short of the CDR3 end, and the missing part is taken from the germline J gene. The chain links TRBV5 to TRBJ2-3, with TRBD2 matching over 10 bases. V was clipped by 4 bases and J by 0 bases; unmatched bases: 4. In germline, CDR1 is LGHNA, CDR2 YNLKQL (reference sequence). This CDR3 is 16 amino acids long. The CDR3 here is CASSPTGGVSAETLYF. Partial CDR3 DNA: TGTGCCAGCAGCCCCACTGGGGGGGTTAGTGCAGAAACGCTGTAT.

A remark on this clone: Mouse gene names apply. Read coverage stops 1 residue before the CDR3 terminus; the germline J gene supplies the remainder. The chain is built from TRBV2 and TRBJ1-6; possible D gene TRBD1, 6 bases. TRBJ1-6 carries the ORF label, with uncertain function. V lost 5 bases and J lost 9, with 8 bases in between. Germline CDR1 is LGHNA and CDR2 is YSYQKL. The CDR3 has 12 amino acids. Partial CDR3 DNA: TGTGCCAGCAGCATCAGGGGTTCGCCCCTCTAC. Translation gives CASSIRGSPLY. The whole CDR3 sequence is CASSIRGSPLYF.

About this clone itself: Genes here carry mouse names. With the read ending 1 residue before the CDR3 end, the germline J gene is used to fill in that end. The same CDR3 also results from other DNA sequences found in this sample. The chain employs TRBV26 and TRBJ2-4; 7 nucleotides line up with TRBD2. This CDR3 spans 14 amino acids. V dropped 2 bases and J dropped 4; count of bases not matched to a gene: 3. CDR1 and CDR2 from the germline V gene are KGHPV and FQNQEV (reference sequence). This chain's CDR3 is CASSLGLGENTLYF. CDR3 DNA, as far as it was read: TGTGCCAGCAGTCTGGGGCTGGGGGAAAACACCTTGTAC.

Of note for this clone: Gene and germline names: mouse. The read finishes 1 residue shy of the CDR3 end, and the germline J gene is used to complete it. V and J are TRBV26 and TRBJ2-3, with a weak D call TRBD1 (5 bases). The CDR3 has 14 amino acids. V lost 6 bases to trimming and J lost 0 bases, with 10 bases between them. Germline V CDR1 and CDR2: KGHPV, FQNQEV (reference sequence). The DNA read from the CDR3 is TGTGCCAGCAGCCGGACATCTAGTGCAGAAACGCTGTAT. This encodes CASSRTSSAETLY. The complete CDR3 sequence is CASSRTSSAETLYF.

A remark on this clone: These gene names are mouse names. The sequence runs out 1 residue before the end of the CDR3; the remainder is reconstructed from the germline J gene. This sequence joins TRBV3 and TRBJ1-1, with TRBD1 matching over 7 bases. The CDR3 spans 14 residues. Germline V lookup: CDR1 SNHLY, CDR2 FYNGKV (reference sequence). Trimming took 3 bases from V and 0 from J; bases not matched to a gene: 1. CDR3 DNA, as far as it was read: TGTGCCAGCAGCTTGGGGACAGCAAACACAGAAGTCTTC. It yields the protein CASSLGTANTEVF. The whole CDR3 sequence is CASSLGTANTEVFF.

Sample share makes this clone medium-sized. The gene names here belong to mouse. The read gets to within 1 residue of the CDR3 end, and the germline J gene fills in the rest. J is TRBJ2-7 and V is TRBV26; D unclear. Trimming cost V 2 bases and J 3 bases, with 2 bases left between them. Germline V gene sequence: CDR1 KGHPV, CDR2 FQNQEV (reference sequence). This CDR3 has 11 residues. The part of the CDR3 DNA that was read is TGTGCCAGCAGTCTGCTCTATGAACAGTAC. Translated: CASSLLYEQY. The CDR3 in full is CASSLLYEQYF.

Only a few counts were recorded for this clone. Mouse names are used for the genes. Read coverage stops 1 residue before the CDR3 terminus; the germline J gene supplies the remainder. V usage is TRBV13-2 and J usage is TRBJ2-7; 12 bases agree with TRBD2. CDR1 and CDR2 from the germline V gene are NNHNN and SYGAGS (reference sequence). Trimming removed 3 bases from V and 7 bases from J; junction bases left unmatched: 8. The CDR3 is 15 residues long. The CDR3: CASGASGLGGEEQYF. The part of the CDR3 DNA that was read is TGTGCCAGCGGTGCCTCGGGACTGGGGGGAGAGGAACAGTAC.